This entry concerns a single TCR beta chain. What it binds is not known. The CDR3 covers 15 residues. V shed 4 bases and J 0 bases; nucleotides not matched to a gene: 4. The germline V gene encodes CDR1 SGHRS and CDR2 YFSETQ. The data stem from a study of cytomegalovirus exposure and HLA in healthy donors. General study points: By HLA locus, TCR association rates varied in a later analysis, with DRB1 showing the most and HLA-C the fewest. Later analysis identified 16,000 or so TCR beta sequences associated with HLA alleles, using a false discovery rate threshold of 0.05. It has been reported that TCR beta sequences accurately predicted the HLA-A and HLA-B alleles of most subjects.

In the PCR, 60 Vbeta and 13 Jbeta primers were used. Assay used: immunoSEQ multiplex PCR; TCRdb lists only in-frame clones, some missing. The repertoire holds about 140,000 clones, 75% to 80% seen once, with under 2% in the top ten. The chain couples TRBV5-1 to TRBJ2-1; 7 bases are shared with TRBD1. Sequenced material: PBMCs. The sequence came from a female donor in good health and CMV-seronegative. The CDR3 is CASSVTGSSYNEQFF. CDR3 nucleotide sequence: TGCGCCAGCAGCGTGACAGGGAGCTCCTACAATGAGCAGTTCTTC.